This TCR beta chain is drawn from a study of neurological immune-mediated disorders. The CDR3 loop spans 14 amino acids. Germline V gene data show CDR1 as SEHNR and CDR2 as FQNEAQ (reference sequence). V lost 3 bases to trimming and J lost 3 bases; unmatched junction nucleotides: 0. This clonotype appeared a few times. The CDR3 ends on some other residue instead of the conserved phenylalanine or tryptophan, so this is likely a read error. In every sequencing run, more than 170 million TCR-beta sequences were generated from 15-18 subjects. TCRdb processed the 5' RACE reads anew with MiXCR; each CDR3 protein has one entry. The sample carries 80,000 to 85,000 distinct CDR3 sequences, around 2.6% recorded once.

The clonotype originates from a woman aged 30 to 39 with multiple sclerosis. The chain is built from TRBV7-9 and TRBJ2-3, with 10 nucleotides matching TRBD2. The source material was PBMCs. The CDR3 region has the DNA TGTGCCAGCAGCTTTAGCGGGAGGACAGATACGCAGTATAAT. It yields the protein CASSFSGRTDTQYN.